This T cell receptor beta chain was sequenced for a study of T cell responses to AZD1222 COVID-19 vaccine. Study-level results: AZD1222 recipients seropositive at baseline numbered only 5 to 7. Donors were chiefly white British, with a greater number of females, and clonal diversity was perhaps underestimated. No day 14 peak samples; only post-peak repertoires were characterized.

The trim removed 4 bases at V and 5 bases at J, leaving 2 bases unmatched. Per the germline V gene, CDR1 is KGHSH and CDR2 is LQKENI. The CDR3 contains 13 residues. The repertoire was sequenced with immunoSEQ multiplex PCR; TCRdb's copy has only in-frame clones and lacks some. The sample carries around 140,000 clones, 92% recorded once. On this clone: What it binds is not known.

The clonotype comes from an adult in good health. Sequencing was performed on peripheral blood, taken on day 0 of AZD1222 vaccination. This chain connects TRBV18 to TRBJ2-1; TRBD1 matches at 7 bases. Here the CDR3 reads CASSRDRDNEQFF. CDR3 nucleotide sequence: TGTGCCAGCTCACGTGACAGGGACAATGAGCAGTTCTTC.